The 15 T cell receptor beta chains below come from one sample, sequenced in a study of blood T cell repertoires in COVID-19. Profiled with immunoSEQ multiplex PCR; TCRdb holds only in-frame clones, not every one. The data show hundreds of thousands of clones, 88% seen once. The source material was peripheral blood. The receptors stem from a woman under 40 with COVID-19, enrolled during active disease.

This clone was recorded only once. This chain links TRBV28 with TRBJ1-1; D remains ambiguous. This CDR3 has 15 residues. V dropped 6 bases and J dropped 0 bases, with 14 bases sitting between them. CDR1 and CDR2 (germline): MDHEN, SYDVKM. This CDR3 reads CASSPPRSMNTEAFF. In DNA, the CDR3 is TGTGCCAGCAGCCCACCTCGGTCCATGAACACTGAAGCTTTCTTT.

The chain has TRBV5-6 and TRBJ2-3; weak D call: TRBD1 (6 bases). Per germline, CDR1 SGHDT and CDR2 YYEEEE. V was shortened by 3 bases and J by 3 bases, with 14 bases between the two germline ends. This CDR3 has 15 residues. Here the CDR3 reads CASSSHRVWTDTQYF. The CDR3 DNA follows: TGTGCCAGCAGCTCACACAGGGTATGGACAGATACGCAGTATTTT.

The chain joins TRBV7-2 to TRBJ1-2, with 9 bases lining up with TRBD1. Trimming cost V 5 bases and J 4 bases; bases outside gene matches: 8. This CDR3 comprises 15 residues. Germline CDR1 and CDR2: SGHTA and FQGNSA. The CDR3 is CASSLRDRDSYGYTF. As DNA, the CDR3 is TGTGCCAGCAGCCTCCGGGACAGGGATTCCTATGGCTACACCTTC. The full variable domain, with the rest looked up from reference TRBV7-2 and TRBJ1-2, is GAGVSQSPSNKVTEKGKDVELRCDPISGHTALYWYRQSLGQGLEFLIYFQGNSAPDKSGLPSDRFSAERTGGSVSTLTIQRTQQEDSAVYLCASSLRDRDSYGYTFGSGTRLTVV.

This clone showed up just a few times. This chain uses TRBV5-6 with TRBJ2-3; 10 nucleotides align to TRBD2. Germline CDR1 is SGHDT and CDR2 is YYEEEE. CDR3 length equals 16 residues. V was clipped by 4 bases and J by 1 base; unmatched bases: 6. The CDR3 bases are TGTGCCAGCAGCATCCCTAGCGGGAGCGGCACAGATACGCAGTATTTT. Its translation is CASSIPSGSGTDTQYF.

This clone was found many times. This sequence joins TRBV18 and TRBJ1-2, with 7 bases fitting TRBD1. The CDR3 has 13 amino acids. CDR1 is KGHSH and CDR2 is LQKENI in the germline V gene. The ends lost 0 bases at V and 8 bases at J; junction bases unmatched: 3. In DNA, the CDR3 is TGTGCCAGCTCACCACCCGCAGGGGGAGGCTACACCTTC. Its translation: CASSPPAGGGYTF.

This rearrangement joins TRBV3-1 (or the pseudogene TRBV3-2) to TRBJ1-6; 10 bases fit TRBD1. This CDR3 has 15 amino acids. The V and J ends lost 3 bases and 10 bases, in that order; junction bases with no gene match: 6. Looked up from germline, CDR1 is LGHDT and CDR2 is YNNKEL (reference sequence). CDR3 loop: CASSQFRTGGSPLHF. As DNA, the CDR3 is TGTGCCAGCAGCCAGTTTCGGACAGGGGGATCACCCCTCCACTTT.

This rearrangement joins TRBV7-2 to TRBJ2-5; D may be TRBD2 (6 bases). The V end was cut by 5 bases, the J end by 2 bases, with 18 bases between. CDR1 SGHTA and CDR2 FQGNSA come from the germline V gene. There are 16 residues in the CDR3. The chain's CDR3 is CASSHLGAGLQETQYF. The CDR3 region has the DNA TGTGCCAGCAGCCATCTAGGGGCGGGGCTTCAAGAGACCCAGTACTTC. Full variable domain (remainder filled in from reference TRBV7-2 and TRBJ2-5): GAGVSQSPSNKVTEKGKDVELRCDPISGHTALYWYRQSLGQGLEFLIYFQGNSAPDKSGLPSDRFSAERTGGSVSTLTIQRTQQEDSAVYLCASSHLGAGLQETQYFGPGTRLLVL.

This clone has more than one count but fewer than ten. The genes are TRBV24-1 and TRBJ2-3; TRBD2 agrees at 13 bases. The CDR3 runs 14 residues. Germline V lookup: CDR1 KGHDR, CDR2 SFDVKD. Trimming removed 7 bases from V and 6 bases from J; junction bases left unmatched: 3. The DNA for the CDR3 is TGTGCCACCAGCGGACTAGCGGGAGAGGATACGCAGTATTTT. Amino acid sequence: CATSGLAGEDTQYF.

The CDR3 sequence is CASRPGLIEKLFF. The CDR3 DNA reads TGTGCCAGCAGACCTGGCTTAATTGAAAAACTGTTTTTT. The genes are TRBV6-2 or TRBV6-3 and TRBJ1-4, with D hard to call. The CDR3 has 13 amino acids. The germline V gene encodes CDR1 MNHEY and CDR2 SVGEGT. Trimming took off 6 bases at V and 7 bases at J, with 12 bases between the two ends.

The CDR3 nucleotides are TGTGCCAGCAGTTCCGGGGAGACCCAGTACTTC. The encoded protein is CASSSGETQYF. V gene TRBV27 combines with J gene TRBJ2-5; D ambiguous. The CDR3 covers 11 residues. V was trimmed by 4 bases and J by 5 bases, leaving 5 bases between them. Germline V lookup: CDR1 MNHEY, CDR2 SMNVEV (reference sequence).

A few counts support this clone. CDR3 amino acids: CASSDKTTNEQFF. The CDR3 nucleotides are TGTGCCAGCAGTGACAAAACCACAAATGAGCAGTTCTTC. The rearrangement links TRBV6-4 to TRBJ2-1; D is unclear. With 2 bases removed from V and 7 bases from J, the gap between germline ends came to 9 bases. The CDR3 covers 13 residues. Germline V gives CDR1 MRHNA, CDR2 SNTAGT.

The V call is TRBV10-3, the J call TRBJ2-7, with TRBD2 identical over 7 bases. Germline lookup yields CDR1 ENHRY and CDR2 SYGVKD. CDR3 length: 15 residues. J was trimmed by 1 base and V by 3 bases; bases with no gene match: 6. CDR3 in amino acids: CAISDGGVGSYEQYF. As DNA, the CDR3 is TGTGCCATCAGTGATGGGGGGGTCGGGTCCTACGAGCAGTACTTC.

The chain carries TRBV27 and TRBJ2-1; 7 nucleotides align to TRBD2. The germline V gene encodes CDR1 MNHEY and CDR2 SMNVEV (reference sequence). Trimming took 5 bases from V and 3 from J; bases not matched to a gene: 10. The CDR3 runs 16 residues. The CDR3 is CASSPPGAGNYNEQFF. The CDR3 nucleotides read TGTGCCAGCAGTCCCCCGGGAGCGGGGAACTACAATGAGCAGTTCTTC.

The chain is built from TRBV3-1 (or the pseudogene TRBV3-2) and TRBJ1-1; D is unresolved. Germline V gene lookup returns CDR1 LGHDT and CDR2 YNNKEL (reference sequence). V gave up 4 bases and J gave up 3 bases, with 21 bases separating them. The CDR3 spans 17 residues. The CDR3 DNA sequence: TGTGCCAGCAGCCGGACTCCGCATGGGCAGTACGACACTGAAGCTTTCTTT. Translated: CASSRTPHGQYDTEAFF.

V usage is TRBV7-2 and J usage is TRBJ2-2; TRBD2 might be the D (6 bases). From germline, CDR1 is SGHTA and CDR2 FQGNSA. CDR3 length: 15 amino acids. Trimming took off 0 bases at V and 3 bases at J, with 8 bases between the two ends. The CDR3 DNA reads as TGTGCCAGCAGCTTAGCCGGAGGGGACACCGGGGAGCTGTTTTTT. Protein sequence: CASSLAGGDTGELFF.